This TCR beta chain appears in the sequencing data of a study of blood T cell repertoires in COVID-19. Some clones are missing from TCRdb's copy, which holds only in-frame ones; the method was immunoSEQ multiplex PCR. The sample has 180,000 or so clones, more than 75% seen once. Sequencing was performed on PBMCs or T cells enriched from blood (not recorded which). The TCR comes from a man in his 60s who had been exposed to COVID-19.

CDR3 coding DNA: TGTGCCAGCAGCCCCTTCACGGGTTTTGGCACTGAAGCTTTCTTT. Protein sequence: CASSPFTGFGTEAFF. V gene TRBV27 combines with J gene TRBJ1-1; no reliable D call. Per germline, CDR1 MNHEY and CDR2 SMNVEV (reference sequence). The CDR3 totals 15 residues. The V end was cut by 6 bases, the J end by 4 bases, with 18 bases between.